This TCR beta chain was sequenced in a study of a mutant IDH1 vaccine in newly diagnosed glioma. Study details: Patients had received radiotherapy, temozolomide, or both previously, most receiving both. Study-level results: Pseudoprogression apparently lacked any relation to changes in top peripheral T cell clonotypes.

Clones were sequenced by immunoSEQ multiplex PCR, and TCRdb holds only the in-frame ones, with some missing. The sample has roughly 120,000 clones, 80% seen once. Germline V gene sequence: CDR1 LNHNV, CDR2 YYDKDF (reference sequence). The CDR3 sequence is 17 residues long. Trimming shortened V by 3 bases and J by 0 bases, and 15 bases separated the two germline ends. As regards this clone: The antigen is undetermined.

The time point was: week 11, during vaccination. A 20-mer mutant IDH1 peptide at 300 ug was injected subcutaneously with topical imiquimod. The chain recombines TRBV15 with TRBJ1-3, with D perhaps TRBD1 (5 bases). The receptor's source is a man aged 35-49 years with glioma. Sequencing was performed on PBMCs, taken from a glioma patient whose treatment included an IDH1 peptide vaccine. This CDR3 reads CATSRPWGSVSGNTIYF. DNA for the CDR3: TGTGCCACCAGCAGGCCCTGGGGCTCCGTCTCTGGAAACACCATATATTTT.